The 17 T cell receptor beta chains given below trace back to one sample, sequenced in a study of cytomegalovirus exposure and HLA in healthy donors. The PCR used 60 Vbeta and 13 Jbeta primers. Method: immunoSEQ multiplex PCR; TCRdb's copy keeps in-frame clones and lacks some. The profile shows 150,000 to 200,000 clones, about 80% of them singletons. Sequencing was performed on PBMCs. The receptors were sampled from a woman aged 25 to 39 in good health and CMV-seronegative.

The V and J genes are TRBV7-2 and TRBJ2-1; TRBD1 matches at 9 bases. V gave up 7 bases and J gave up 1 base; unmatched junction bases: 8. CDR3 length: 16 amino acids. Germline CDR1 reads SGHTA; CDR2 reads FQGNSA. As DNA, the CDR3 is TGTGCCAGCACCTCCCGGACAGGGGAGTCCTACAATGAGCAGTTCTTC. Protein: CASTSRTGESYNEQFF. The variable domain in full, completed from reference TRBV7-2 and TRBJ2-1, reads GAGVSQSPSNKVTEKGKDVELRCDPISGHTALYWYRQSLGQGLEFLIYFQGNSAPDKSGLPSDRFSAERTGGSVSTLTIQRTQQEDSAVYLCASTSRTGESYNEQFFGPGTRLTVL.

The chain combines TRBV2 with TRBJ1-4; no clear D. CDR1 and CDR2 (germline): SNHLY, FYNNEI. The length of the CDR3 is 14 residues. V lost 3 bases and J lost 0, with 5 bases in between. The CDR3 region is CASSERSTNEKLFF. DNA of the CDR3: TGTGCCAGCAGTGAGAGGTCAACTAATGAAAAACTGTTTTTT.

The chain has TRBV6-6 and TRBJ1-2, with 8 bases lining up with TRBD1. V shed 5 bases and J 7 bases; nucleotides not matched to a gene: 3. CDR3 length equals 12 residues. Germline CDR1 reads MNHNY; CDR2 reads SVGAGI (reference sequence). The CDR3 coding sequence is TGTGCCAGCAGTCAGGGGGCTGGTGGCTACACCTTC. Its translation: CASSQGAGGYTF.

V and J are TRBV4-1 and TRBJ2-1, with TRBD2 matching over 9 bases. The V gene end was trimmed by 8 bases and the J gene end by 0 bases; junction bases not matched to a gene: 11. CDR1 is MGHRA, CDR2 YSYEKL, per germline. The CDR3 is 17 residues long. The CDR3 here is CASRDLAGSFSYNEQFF. Here the CDR3 DNA reads TGCGCCAGCCGAGACCTAGCGGGAAGTTTCTCCTACAATGAGCAGTTCTTC.

This chain links TRBV6-6 with TRBJ2-5; the match to TRBD2 covers 7 bases. The CDR3 covers 15 residues. The trim removed 5 bases at V and 5 bases at J, leaving 11 bases unmatched. Germline CDR1 is MNHNY and CDR2 is SVGAGI (reference sequence). The CDR3 spells CASSMAGVFMETQYF. CDR3 DNA sequence: TGTGCCAGCAGTATGGCGGGGGTATTTATGGAGACCCAGTACTTC.

The chain recombines TRBV7-3 with TRBJ2-7; possible D gene TRBD1, 6 bases. V lost 5 bases, J lost 7 bases, and 15 bases lay in between. The germline V gene has CDR1 SGHTA and CDR2 FQGTGA. The CDR3 extends over 13 amino acids. As DNA, the CDR3 is TGTGCCAGCAGCCCTCTTCTAGGGGGAGAGCAGTACTTC. It translates to CASSPLLGGEQYF.

This chain connects TRBV7-2 to TRBJ1-1; D is perhaps TRBD1 (5 bases). V lost 4 bases and J 2 bases, leaving 17 bases between the germline ends. Germline loops: CDR1 SGHTA, CDR2 FQGNSA. This CDR3 has 16 amino acids. The DNA of the CDR3 is TGTGCCAGCAGCTCCTTAGGTCGGGGGGACAACACTGAAGCTTTCTTT. This gives the protein CASSSLGRGDNTEAFF.

This CDR3 is CASSFRDREFYGYTF. CDR3 bases: TGTGCCAGCAGTTTCCGGGACAGGGAGTTCTATGGCTACACCTTC. This chain uses TRBV28 with TRBJ1-2; the match to TRBD1 covers 9 bases. Per germline, CDR1 MDHEN and CDR2 SYDVKM. V was clipped by 3 bases and J by 4 bases; unmatched bases: 6. The CDR3 length is 15 residues.

This clone was seen only once. This chain uses TRBV9 with TRBJ2-7; 8 bases fit TRBD1. With V trimmed by 3 bases and J by 2 bases, 4 bases remained unmatched. Looked up from germline, CDR1 is SGDLS and CDR2 is YYNGEE. The CDR3 is 14 amino acids. The CDR3, as DNA: TGTGCCAGCAGCGCCGGACAGGGTCCCTACGAGCAGTACTTC. Amino acid sequence: CASSAGQGPYEQYF.

The V gene is TRBV7-2, the J gene TRBJ2-7, with 9 positions matching TRBD1. V was clipped by 5 bases and J by 5 bases; unmatched bases: 7. This CDR3 contains 14 residues. CDR1 is SGHTA and CDR2 is FQGNSA in the germline V gene. CDR3 sequence reads: CASSPRWTGDEQYF. CDR3 DNA: TGTGCCAGCAGCCCTCGTTGGACAGGGGACGAGCAGTACTTC.

The J gene is TRBJ1-5, the V gene TRBV7-2; D is unresolved. The CDR3 has 14 amino acids. CDR1 SGHTA and CDR2 FQGNSA come from the germline V gene. The V gene lost 2 bases and the J gene lost 0 bases, with 5 bases spanning the gap. This CDR3 reads CASSLYYSNQPQHF. The CDR3 DNA sequence: TGTGCCAGCAGCTTATATTATAGCAATCAGCCCCAGCATTTT.

Turning to this clone: At one end the junction does not follow the germline gene, possibly because of a read error. The CDR3 loop reads CSSSPAGYTEAFF. CDR3 coding DNA: TGTTCCAGCAGCCCCGCGGGGTACACTGAAGCTTTCTTT. This sequence joins TRBV7-9 and TRBJ1-1; D is ambiguous. Germline V gene sequence: CDR1 SEHNR, CDR2 FQNEAQ (reference sequence). The CDR3 has 13 residues. The whole variable domain, filled in from reference TRBV7-9 and TRBJ1-1, reads DTGVSQNPRHKITKRGQNVTFRCDPISEHNRLYWYRQTLGQGPEFLTYFQNEAQLEKSRLLSDRFSAERPKGSFSTLEIQRTEQGDSAMYLCSSSPAGYTEAFFGQGTRLTVV.

This chain joins TRBV4-1 and TRBJ2-1, with TRBD2 matching 11 bases. V shed 0 bases and J 4 bases; nucleotides not matched to a gene: 8. There are 18 residues in the CDR3. Per germline, CDR1 MGHRA and CDR2 YSYEKL. CDR3 in amino acids: CASSQDRGSGGVYNEQFF. The CDR3 DNA is TGCGCCAGCAGCCAAGATCGGGGTAGCGGGGGGGTGTACAATGAGCAGTTCTTC.

The chain combines TRBV15 with TRBJ1-2, with D perhaps TRBD1 (6 bases). The germline V gene has CDR1 LNHNV and CDR2 YYDKDF (reference sequence). The CDR3 contains 15 residues. The V and J ends lost 5 bases and 6 bases respectively, with 19 bases between them. The CDR3 spells CATSAHSSGVDGYTF. CDR3 sequence (DNA): TGTGCCACCAGCGCTCATAGTTCAGGGGTGGATGGCTACACCTTC. Drawing the rest from reference TRBV15 and TRBJ1-2, the complete variable domain is DAMVIQNPRYQVTQFGKPVTLSCSQTLNHNVMYWYQQKSSQAPKLLFHYYDKDFNNEADTPDNFQSRRPNTSFCFLDIRSPGLGDTAMYLCATSAHSSGVDGYTFGSGTRLTVV.

The chain links TRBV19 to TRBJ1-1, with 8 nucleotides matching TRBD1. Unmatched junction bases numbered 14, after V lost 4 bases and J lost 7 bases. Germline V gene lookup returns CDR1 LNHDA and CDR2 SQIVND (reference sequence). The CDR3 consists of 16 residues. This CDR3 is CASSTRTGIRWGEAFF. The CDR3, as DNA: TGTGCCAGTAGTACGCGGACAGGGATCAGATGGGGTGAAGCTTTCTTT.

The chain combines TRBV29-1 with TRBJ1-5; 9 bases match TRBD1. This CDR3 has 13 amino acids. Per the germline V gene, CDR1 is SQVTM and CDR2 is ANQGSEA. V lost 5 bases, J lost 2 bases, and 1 base stayed unmatched. The CDR3 loop is CSVRTGGNQPQHF. Written as DNA, the CDR3 is TGCAGCGTTAGGACAGGGGGCAATCAGCCCCAGCATTTT.

This chain connects TRBV27 to TRBJ2-2; 10 nucleotides line up with TRBD1. The CDR3 sequence is 16 residues long. CDR1 and CDR2 from the germline V gene are MNHEY and SMNVEV (reference sequence). The V and J ends lost 5 bases and 7 bases, in that order; junction bases with no gene match: 10. For the CDR3, the DNA is TGTGCCAGCAGTACGGGACAGGGGCCCTATGTCGGGGAGCTGTTTTTT. As protein: CASSTGQGPYVGELFF.